Listed below are T cell receptor beta chains from one sample, sequenced in a study of blood T cell repertoires in COVID-19. The data were produced by immunoSEQ multiplex PCR, yet TCRdb's version contains in-frame clones alone and is incomplete. The sample has tens of thousands of clones; roughly 80% are singletons. Sequencing input: peripheral blood. These receptors were taken from a human donor in a cohort sampled during active COVID-19. The CDR3 runs from the conserved cysteine through the conserved F or W. The D gene is left open where the match is weak. The size of a clone is reported for some rows only, either as once, few or many, or as a class for expanded clones.

15,NA,NA,TRBJ2-5,TRBV4-1,TGCGCCAGCAGCCAAGATCGGTCAGGAAAAGAGACCCAGTACTTC,CASSQDRSGKETQYF
13,NA,few,TRBJ2-1,TRBV9,TGTGCCAGCAGCTCCCGCTCCTACAATGAGCAGTTCTTC,CASSSRSYNEQFF
12,TRBD1,NA,TRBJ2-5,TRBV7-9,TGTGCCAGCAGCCTGACAGGGTCGACCCAGTACTTC,CASSLTGSTQYF
13,TRBD1,NA,TRBJ2-3,TRBV5-5,TGTGCCAGCAGGCCGGCGGACAGGGATACGCAGTATTTT,CASRPADRDTQYF
15,NA,NA,TRBJ2-7,TRBV7-2,TGTGCCAGCAGCCCCTCCGGGGGAGGCCTTCGCGAGCAGTACTTC,CASSPSGGGLREQYF
14,NA,NA,TRBJ2-7,TRBV3-1/TRBV3-2,TGTGCCAGCAGCCAAGATTTTCAGGGCTCCGAGCAGTACTTC,CASSQDFQGSEQYF
14,TRBD2,NA,TRBJ2-2,TRBV5-1,TGCGCCAGCAAACTAGCGGGGGACACCGGGGAGCTGTTTTTT,CASKLAGDTGELFF
16,TRBD2,NA,TRBJ2-2,TRBV6-5,TGTGCCAGCAGTTACTGGACTAGCGGGGGGACCGGGGAGCTGTTTTTT,CASSYWTSGGTGELFF
13,NA,many,TRBJ1-1,TRBV30,TGTGCCTGGAAGGGAGCGACGAACACTGAAGCTTTCTTT,CAWKGATNTEAFF
15,NA,NA,TRBJ2-1,TRBV19,TGTGCCAGTAGTAGAGGATGGAGCTCCTACAATGAGCAGTTCTTC,CASSRGWSSYNEQFF
14,NA,NA,TRBJ2-4,TRBV15,TGTGCCACCAGCAGAGACCTTTCCAAAAACATTCAGTACTTC,CATSRDLSKNIQYF
15,TRBD2,few,TRBJ2-3,TRBV2,TGTGCCAGCAGCCCGGGGACTAGTAGCACAGATACGCAGTATTTT,CASSPGTSSTDTQYF
16,NA,few,TRBJ1-5,TRBV7-9,TGTGCCAGCAGCTTAGTTTCTCCAACAGCCAATCAGCCCCAGCATTTT,CASSLVSPTANQPQHF
15,NA,NA,TRBJ1-5,TRBV7-2,TGTGCCAGCAGCTCCCTGAGGGCTAGCAATCAGCCCCAGCATTTT,CASSSLRASNQPQHF
15,NA,once,TRBJ1-5,TRBV28,TGTGCCAGCAGTCGACCCCGGCAGGTAAATCAGCCCCAGCATTTT,CASSRPRQVNQPQHF
16,NA,many,TRBJ2-1,TRBV9,TGTGCCAGCAGCCCGGCGGGTCCCGGGGAACACAATGAGCAGTTCTTC,CASSPAGPGEHNEQFF
13,NA,NA,TRBJ2-3,TRBV7-7,TGTGCTAGCAGCTTGTCGAGCGGCGATACGCAGTATTTT,CASSLSSGDTQYF
16,NA,once,TRBJ2-3,TRBV24-1,TGTGCCACCAGTGCCCTACAGGGAATGGGCACAGATACGCAGTATTTT,CATSALQGMGTDTQYF
15,TRBD1,NA,TRBJ1-1,TRBV25-1,TGTGCCAGCAGGAACACGGGCGGGACAGACACTGAAGCTTTCTTT,CASRNTGGTDTEAFF
15,TRBD2,NA,TRBJ2-3,TRBV7-3,TGTGCCAGCAGCTCCACTAGCGGGAGGTCGGATACGCAGTATTTT,CASSSTSGRSDTQYF
12,NA,NA,TRBJ2-7,TRBV6-5,TGTGCCAGCAGAGGGGAATCTCGCGAGCAGTACTTC,CASRGESREQYF